The 5 T cell receptor beta chains presented below share a single source sample, sequenced in a study of shared clonotypes between healthy human individuals. Sequencing used immunoSEQ multiplex PCR; TCRdb keeps in-frame clones, though not all of them. The sample holds 2,100,000 or so clones, roughly 95% seen once. Sequenced: naive CD4+ T cells sorted from blood. Subset given: CD45RA+ positively selected. The source of these receptors is a young man in good health.

Written as DNA, the CDR3 is TGTGCCAGCAGCCGACGGGCTGCGCTCTCCTACGAGCAGTACTTC. It specifies CASSRRAALSYEQYF. J is TRBJ2-7 and V is TRBV6-5; D gene unclear. The V and J ends lost 6 bases and 0 bases respectively, with 15 bases between them. The CDR3 runs to 15 residues. Germline V lookup: CDR1 MNHEY, CDR2 SVGAGI.

This clone appeared once. The chain couples TRBV5-1 to TRBJ2-5; D call uncertain. Looked up from germline, CDR1 is SGHRS and CDR2 is YFSETQ. The CDR3 spans 12 residues. V lost 4 bases, J lost 5 bases, and 9 bases lay in between. Here the CDR3 reads CASSRSVETQYF. In nucleotides, the CDR3 is TGCGCCAGCAGCCGAAGCGTGGAGACCCAGTACTTC.

The V and J genes are TRBV29-1 and TRBJ2-7; D gene uncertain. The V and J ends lost 0 bases and 2 bases respectively, with 11 bases between them. Germline V CDR1 and CDR2: SQVTM, ANQGSEA. The CDR3 spans 14 residues. The CDR3 DNA is TGCAGCGTTGAAGATCAAAAGTATCCCTACGAGCAGTACTTC. Amino acids: CSVEDQKYPYEQYF.

For this clone: This specimen includes other DNA sequences encoding the same CDR3. The chain has TRBV28 and TRBJ2-7, with D unclear. V was cut by 2 bases and J by 4 bases, with 9 bases left in between. The CDR3 is 13 residues long. Germline assignment: CDR1 MDHEN and CDR2 SYDVKM. CDR3 in DNA: TGTGCCAGCAGTTTAAGGGCGCCATACGAGCAGTACTTC. This encodes CASSLRAPYEQYF.

The chain combines TRBV19 with TRBJ1-2, with TRBD1 matching 7 bases. V lost 6 bases and J lost 7; bases outside the gene matches: 11. The CDR3 runs to 14 residues. In germline, CDR1 is LNHDA, CDR2 SQIVND (reference sequence). The CDR3 DNA sequence: TGTGCCAGTAGGGGGGACAGCGATTTCTCTGGCTACACCTTC. Translating it yields CASRGDSDFSGYTF.